This entry concerns a single T cell receptor (beta chain). Its antigen is as yet unknown. The CDR3 is 15 residues long. Germline CDR1 and CDR2: SGHRS and YFSETQ. J lost 6 bases, V lost 4 bases, and 7 bases had no gene match. Described time point: week 23, last vaccination. Every vaccine dose comprised 300 ug of mutant IDH1 20-mer peptide plus topical imiquimod. The source of the sample is a study of a mutant IDH1 vaccine in newly diagnosed glioma. Study-level information: Eight vaccinations went to patients in weeks 1, 3, 5, 7, 11, 15, 19, 23.

TCRdb's table, derived via immunoSEQ multiplex PCR, lists solely in-frame clones and lacks some. The sample includes about 82,000 clones, 75% to 85% of them seen just once. The chain has TRBV5-1 and TRBJ2-1; 10 bases are a match to TRBD2. Sequencing was performed on PBMCs, taken from a glioma patient whose treatment included an IDH1 peptide vaccine. The clonotype comes from a man aged 25 to 40 with glioma. Some clones in this sample may be carry-over from other donors' samples. DNA of the CDR3: TGCGCCAGCAGCGAAGGGACTAGCGAGTTCAATGAGCAGTTCTTC. It is translated as CASSEGTSEFNEQFF.